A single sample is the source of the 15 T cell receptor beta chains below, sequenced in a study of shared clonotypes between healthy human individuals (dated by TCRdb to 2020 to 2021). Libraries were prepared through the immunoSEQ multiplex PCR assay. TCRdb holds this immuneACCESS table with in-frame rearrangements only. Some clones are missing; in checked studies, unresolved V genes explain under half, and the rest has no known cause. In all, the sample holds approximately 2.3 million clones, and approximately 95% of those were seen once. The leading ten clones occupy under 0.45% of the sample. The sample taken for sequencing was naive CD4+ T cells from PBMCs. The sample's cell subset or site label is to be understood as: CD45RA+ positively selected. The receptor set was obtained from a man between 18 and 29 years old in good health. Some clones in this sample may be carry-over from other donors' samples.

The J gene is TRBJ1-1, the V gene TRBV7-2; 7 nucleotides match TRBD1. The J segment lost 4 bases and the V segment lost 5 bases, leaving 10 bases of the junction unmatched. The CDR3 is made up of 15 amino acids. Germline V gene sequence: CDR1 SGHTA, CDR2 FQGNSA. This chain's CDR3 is CASSRMTGSGTEAFF. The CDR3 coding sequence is TGTGCCAGCAGCAGAATGACAGGGTCGGGCACTGAAGCTTTCTTT.

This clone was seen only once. The CDR3 DNA follows: TGTGCCAGCAGTTTATACCCACAAGCCGGGACAGGGAGGGGAAACACCATATATTTT. Its protein is CASSLYPQAGTGRGNTIYF. This chain connects TRBV27 to TRBJ1-3; 9 nucleotides line up with TRBD1. There are 19 residues in the CDR3. Per germline, CDR1 MNHEY and CDR2 SMNVEV (reference sequence). V trimming: 1 base; J trimming: 4 bases; junction bases outside the gene matches: 14.

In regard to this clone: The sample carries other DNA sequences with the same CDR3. CDR3 residues: CASSLEVSQPQHF. The CDR3 nucleotides are TGTGCCAGCAGCTTGGAGGTGAGTCAGCCCCAGCATTTT. This chain joins TRBV7-9 and TRBJ1-5, with no clear D. CDR3 length: 13 residues. CDR1 and CDR2 from the germline V gene are SEHNR and FQNEAQ (reference sequence). Trimming pared 3 bases from V and 6 bases from J, leaving 9 bases between.

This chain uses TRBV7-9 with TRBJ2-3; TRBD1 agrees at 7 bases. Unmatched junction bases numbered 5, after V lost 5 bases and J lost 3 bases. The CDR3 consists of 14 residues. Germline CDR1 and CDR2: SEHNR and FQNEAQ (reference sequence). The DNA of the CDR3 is TGTGCCAGCAGCGAGACAGGGCGTACAGATACGCAGTATTTT. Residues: CASSETGRTDTQYF.

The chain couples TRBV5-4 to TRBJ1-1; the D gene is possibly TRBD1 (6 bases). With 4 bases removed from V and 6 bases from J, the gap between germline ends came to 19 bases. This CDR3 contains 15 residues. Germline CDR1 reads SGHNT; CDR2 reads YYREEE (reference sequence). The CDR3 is CASSAPGVGGSEAFF. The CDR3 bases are TGTGCCAGCAGCGCACCAGGGGTTGGGGGCTCTGAAGCTTTCTTT.

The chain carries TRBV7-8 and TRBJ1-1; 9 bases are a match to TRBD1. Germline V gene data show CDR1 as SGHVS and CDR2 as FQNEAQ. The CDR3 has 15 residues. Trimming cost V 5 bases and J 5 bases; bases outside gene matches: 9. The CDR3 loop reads CASSQQGARWTEAFF. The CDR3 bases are TGTGCCAGCAGCCAACAGGGGGCGAGGTGGACTGAAGCTTTCTTT.

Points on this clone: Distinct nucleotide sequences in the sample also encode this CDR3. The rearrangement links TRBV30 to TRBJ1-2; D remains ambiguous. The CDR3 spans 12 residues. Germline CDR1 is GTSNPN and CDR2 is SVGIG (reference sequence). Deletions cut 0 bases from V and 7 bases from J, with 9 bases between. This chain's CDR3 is CAWSVQRGGYTF. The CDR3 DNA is TGTGCCTGGAGTGTACAACGGGGTGGCTACACCTTC.

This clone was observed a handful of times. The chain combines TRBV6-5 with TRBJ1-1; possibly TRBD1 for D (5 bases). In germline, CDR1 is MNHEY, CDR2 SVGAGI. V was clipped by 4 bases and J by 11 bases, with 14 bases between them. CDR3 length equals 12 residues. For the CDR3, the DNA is TGTGCCAGCAGTTTAGGGGACCGGGGGGCTTTCTTT. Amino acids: CASSLGDRGAFF.

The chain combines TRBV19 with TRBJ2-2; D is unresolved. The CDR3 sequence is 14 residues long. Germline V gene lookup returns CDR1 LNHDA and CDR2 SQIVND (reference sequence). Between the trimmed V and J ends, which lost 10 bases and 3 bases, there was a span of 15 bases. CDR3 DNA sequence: TGTGCCACTCGCGAGTGGGGTTACACCGGGGAGCTGTTTTTT. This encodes CATREWGYTGELFF.

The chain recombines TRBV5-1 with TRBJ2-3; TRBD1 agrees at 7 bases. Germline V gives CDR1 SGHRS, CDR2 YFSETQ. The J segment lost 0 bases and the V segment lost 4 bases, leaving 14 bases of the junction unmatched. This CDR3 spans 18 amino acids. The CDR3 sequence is CASSGGPGQSTSTDTQYF. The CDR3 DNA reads TGCGCCAGCAGCGGAGGACCGGGACAGTCAACTAGCACAGATACGCAGTATTTT.

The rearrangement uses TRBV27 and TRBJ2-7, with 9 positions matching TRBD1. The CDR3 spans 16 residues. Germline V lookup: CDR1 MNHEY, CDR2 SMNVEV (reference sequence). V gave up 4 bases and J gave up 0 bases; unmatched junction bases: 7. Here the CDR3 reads CASSSPRQGGSYEQYF. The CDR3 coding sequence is TGTGCCAGCAGTTCACCCCGACAGGGGGGCTCCTACGAGCAGTACTTC.

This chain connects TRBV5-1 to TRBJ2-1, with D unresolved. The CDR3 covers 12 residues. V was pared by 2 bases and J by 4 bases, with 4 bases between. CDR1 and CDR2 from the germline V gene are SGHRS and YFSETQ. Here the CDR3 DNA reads TGCGCCAGCAGCTTCTGGTACAATGAGCAGTTCTTC. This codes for CASSFWYNEQFF.

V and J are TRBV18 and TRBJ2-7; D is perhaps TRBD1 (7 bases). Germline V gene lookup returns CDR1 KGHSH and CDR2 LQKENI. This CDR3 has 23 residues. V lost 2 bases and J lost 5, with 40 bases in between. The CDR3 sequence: CASSPTRGRTGPGETRSTDEQYF. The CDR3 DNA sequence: TGTGCCAGCTCACCAACGAGGGGGAGGACAGGTCCGGGAGAAACCAGATCCACCGACGAGCAGTACTTC. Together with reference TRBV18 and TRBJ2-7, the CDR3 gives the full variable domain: NAGVMQNPRHLVRRRGQEARLRCSPMKGHSHVYWYRQLPEEGLKFMVYLQKENIIDESGMPKERFSAEFPKEGPSILRIQQVVRGDSAAYFCASSPTRGRTGPGETRSTDEQYFGPGTRLTVT.

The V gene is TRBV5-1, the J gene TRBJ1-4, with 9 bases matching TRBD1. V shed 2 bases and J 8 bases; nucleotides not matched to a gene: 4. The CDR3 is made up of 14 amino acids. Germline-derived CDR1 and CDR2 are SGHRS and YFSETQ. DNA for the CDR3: TGCGCCAGCAGCTTACGGACAGGGGACGAAAAACTGTTTTTT. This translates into CASSLRTGDEKLFF.

CDR3 nucleotide sequence: TGTGCCAGCAGCCCTTGGACTAGCGGGAGAAGAGCAGATACGCAGTATTTT. Translating it yields CASSPWTSGRRADTQYF. This chain connects TRBV7-9 to TRBJ2-3; TRBD2 aligns across 13 bases. The CDR3 loop spans 17 amino acids. The V segment lost 5 bases and the J segment 4 bases; nucleotides outside the gene matches: 9. CDR1 is SEHNR, CDR2 FQNEAQ, per germline (reference sequence).